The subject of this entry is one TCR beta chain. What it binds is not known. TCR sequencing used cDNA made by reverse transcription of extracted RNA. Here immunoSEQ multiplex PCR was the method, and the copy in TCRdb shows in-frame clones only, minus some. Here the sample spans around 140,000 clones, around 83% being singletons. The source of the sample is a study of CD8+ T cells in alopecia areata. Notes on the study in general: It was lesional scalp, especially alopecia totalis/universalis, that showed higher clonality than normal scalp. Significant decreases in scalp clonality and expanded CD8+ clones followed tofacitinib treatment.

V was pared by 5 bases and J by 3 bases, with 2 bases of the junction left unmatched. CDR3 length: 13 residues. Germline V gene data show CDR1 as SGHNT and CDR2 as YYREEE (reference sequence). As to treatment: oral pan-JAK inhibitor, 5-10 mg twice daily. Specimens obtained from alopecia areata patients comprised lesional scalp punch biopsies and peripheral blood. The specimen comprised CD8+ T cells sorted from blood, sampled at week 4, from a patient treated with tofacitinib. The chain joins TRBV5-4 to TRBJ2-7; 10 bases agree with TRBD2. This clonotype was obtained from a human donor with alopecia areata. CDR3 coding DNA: TGTGCCAGCAGTAGCGGGAGGAACTACGAGCAGTACTTC. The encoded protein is CASSSGRNYEQYF. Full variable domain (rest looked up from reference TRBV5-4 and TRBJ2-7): ETGVTQSPTHLIKTRGQQVTLRCSSQSGHNTVSWYQQALGQGPQFIFQYYREEENGRGNFPPRFSGLQFPNYSSELNVNALELDDSALYLCASSSGRNYEQYFGPGTRLTVT.